One sample yielded the 24 T cell receptor beta chains listed below, sequenced in a study of shared clonotypes between healthy human individuals (dated by TCRdb to 2019 to 2021). Receptor libraries were prepared by the immunoSEQ multiplex PCR assay. The table was pulled from immuneACCESS by TCRdb, which kept in-frame rearrangements only. Such tables lose some clones; where checked, under half of the loss comes from unresolved V genes, and the rest has no known cause. A total of more than 1,200,000 clones appear in this sample, 98% to 99% of them only once. The ten largest clones add up to 0.36% of the sample. Sequences were obtained from naive CD4+ T cells sorted from blood. Read against the paper, the sample's cell subset or site label means: CD45RA+ positively selected. These TCRs come from a man aged 30 to 45 in good health.

In DNA, the CDR3 is TGTGCCACCAGCAGAGGACAGGGGGCTCATGAGCAGTTCTTC. Protein sequence: CATSRGQGAHEQFF. This chain joins TRBV15 and TRBJ2-1; 10 nucleotides line up with TRBD1. This CDR3 contains 14 residues. Germline lookup yields CDR1 LNHNV and CDR2 YYDKDF (reference sequence). The trim removed 1 base at V and 8 bases at J, leaving 2 bases unmatched.

The chain has TRBV4-2 and TRBJ1-1; 9 bases line up with TRBD1. Trimming took 3 bases from V and 4 from J; bases not matched to a gene: 6. From germline, CDR1 is LGHNA and CDR2 YNFKEQ. The CDR3 has 15 residues. CDR3 in amino acids: CASSHRDREVTEAFF. The DNA of the CDR3 is TGTGCCAGCAGCCACAGGGACAGGGAGGTCACTGAAGCTTTCTTT.

This clone came up once. The chain recombines TRBV18 with TRBJ1-5; TRBD1 agrees at 7 bases. Unmatched junction bases numbered 10, after V lost 2 bases and J lost 6 bases. The CDR3 totals 16 residues. CDR1 KGHSH and CDR2 LQKENI come from the germline V gene. The CDR3 protein is CASSPLGGGVGQPQHF. The CDR3 DNA follows: TGTGCCAGCTCACCATTGGGAGGGGGCGTCGGTCAGCCCCAGCATTTT.

The chain joins TRBV7-2 to TRBJ1-2; TRBD1 might be the D (5 bases). V was pared by 1 base and J by 8 bases, with 14 bases between. CDR1 and CDR2 (germline): SGHTA, FQGNSA. CDR3 length: 14 residues. The CDR3 nucleotides read TGTGCCAGCAGCTTAGACGGCAGGGCTAGAGGCTACACCTTC. This codes for CASSLDGRARGYTF.

The chain employs TRBV11-3 and TRBJ2-1; 7 bases agree with TRBD2. With V trimmed by 5 bases and J by 10 bases, 11 bases remained unmatched. The germline V gene encodes CDR1 SGHNT and CDR2 YENEEA. This CDR3 has 14 amino acids. DNA for the CDR3: TGTGCCAGCAGCCCGGCTAGCGGCCGTCAGGAGCAGTTCTTC. The encoded protein is CASSPASGRQEQFF.

The chain is built from TRBV9 and TRBJ2-3; unclear D gene. The germline gives CDR1 SGDLS, CDR2 YYNGEE. V was trimmed by 0 bases and J by 2 bases, leaving 16 bases between them. The CDR3 loop spans 17 amino acids. CDR3 residues: CASSVAGNRAYTDTQYF. In DNA form, the CDR3 reads TGTGCCAGCAGCGTAGCAGGTAACAGAGCGTACACAGATACGCAGTATTTT. The complete variable domain, with remaining parts taken from reference TRBV9 and TRBJ2-3, reads DSGVTQTPKHLITATGQRVTLRCSPRSGDLSVYWYQQSLDQGLQFLIQYYNGEERAKGNILERFSAQQFPDLHSELNLSSLELGDSALYFCASSVAGNRAYTDTQYFGPGTRLTVL.

A remark on this clone: Other DNA sequences from this sample encode an identical CDR3 as well. The V call is TRBV10-1, the J call TRBJ2-3; no definite D call. Per the germline V gene, CDR1 is WNHNN and CDR2 is SYGVQD (reference sequence). Trimming removed 0 bases at V and 3 bases at J, with 4 bases between. This CDR3 has 13 residues. CDR3 DNA sequence: TGCGCCAGCAGTGAGTCGTTGACAGATACGCAGTATTTT. Translating it yields CASSESLTDTQYF.

The rearrangement links TRBV6-4 to TRBJ1-1; D is perhaps TRBD1 (5 bases). Germline V gene data show CDR1 as MRHNA and CDR2 as SNTAGT. V was cut by 0 bases and J by 3 bases, with 20 bases left in between. CDR3 length equals 18 residues. CDR3 loop: CASSDSIRVETRDTEAFF. CDR3 in DNA: TGTGCCAGCAGTGACTCGATCAGGGTTGAGACGCGGGACACTGAAGCTTTCTTT.

The chain links TRBV11-2 to TRBJ2-7; 8 positions match TRBD2. Germline CDR1 is SGHAT and CDR2 is FQNNGV. The V and J ends lost 6 bases and 5 bases, in that order; junction bases with no gene match: 18. This CDR3 has 17 amino acids. As DNA, the CDR3 is TGTGCCAGCAGGTCATTACGGGGGGGGATCCGAGACCACGAGCAGTACTTC. It specifies CASRSLRGGIRDHEQYF.

The count of this clone is one. The chain links TRBV7-8 to TRBJ2-7; D may be TRBD2 (6 bases). This CDR3 region has 16 residues. V lost 1 base and J lost 1, with 14 bases in between. Looked up from germline, CDR1 is SGHVS and CDR2 is FQNEAQ. The chain's CDR3 is CASSLDSGAVSYEQYF. DNA for the CDR3: TGTGCCAGCAGCTTAGACTCGGGAGCTGTTTCCTACGAGCAGTACTTC.

The V call is TRBV10-1, the J call TRBJ2-1; D is possibly TRBD2 (6 bases). Germline CDR1 reads WNHNN; CDR2 reads SYGVQD (reference sequence). This CDR3 region has 16 residues. Between the trimmed V and J ends, which lost 1 base and 3 bases, there was a span of 13 bases. In nucleotides, the CDR3 is TGCGCCAGCAGTGAGTGGGGTAGCGGCCGCTACAATGAGCAGTTCTTC. This gives the protein CASSEWGSGRYNEQFF.

A remark on this clone: Its ends do not fully match the called genes, so a read error is possible. The V and J genes are TRBV7-7 and TRBJ2-1; a weak D match, TRBD1 (5 bases). The germline V gene encodes CDR1 SSHAT and CDR2 FNYEAQ (reference sequence). The CDR3 consists of 16 residues. For the CDR3, the DNA is TGTGCTAGCAGCCCGGAAGTGGGGCCGTCCTACAATGAGCAGTTCTTC. This gives the protein CASSPEVGPSYNEQFF.

This clone is a singleton in its sample. Here the CDR3 reads CTARGGVSSYNEQFF. CDR3 DNA sequence: TGCACCGCCCGGGGAGGGGTAAGCTCCTACAATGAGCAGTTCTTC. The V gene is TRBV29-1, the J gene TRBJ2-1, with 7 nucleotides matching TRBD2. This CDR3 region has 15 residues. Germline V gene lookup returns CDR1 SQVTM and CDR2 ANQGSEA.

This sequence joins TRBV7-2 and TRBJ1-3; D uncertain. The germline V and J ends were trimmed by 3 bases and 0 bases, with 6 bases remaining between them. This CDR3 spans 14 amino acids. Germline assignment: CDR1 SGHTA and CDR2 FQGNSA. The CDR3 sequence is CASSFPYSGNTIYF. The CDR3 coding sequence is TGTGCCAGCAGCTTTCCTTACTCTGGAAACACCATATATTTT.

The chain is built from TRBV19 and TRBJ2-7; TRBD1 agrees at 8 bases. V shed 10 bases, J shed 3 bases, and the junction held 8 bases outside the gene matches. Germline CDR1 and CDR2: LNHDA and SQIVND (reference sequence). This CDR3 spans 13 amino acids. In DNA form, the CDR3 reads TGTGCCACCAAGGCAGGGACAGGCTACGAGCAGTACTTC. Encoded protein: CATKAGTGYEQYF.

V gene TRBV4-1 combines with J gene TRBJ2-7; the D gene could be TRBD1 or TRBD2 (6 bases each). This CDR3 spans 16 amino acids. Germline V gene sequence: CDR1 MGHRA, CDR2 YSYEKL. The V end was cut by 1 base, the J end by 4 bases, with 17 bases between. The CDR3 here is CASSQGVGGPFYEQYF. For the CDR3, the DNA is TGCGCCAGCAGCCAAGGTGTGGGGGGCCCCTTTTACGAGCAGTACTTC.

This clone was detected only once. The chain carries TRBV5-1 and TRBJ2-3; 12 bases line up with TRBD2. This CDR3 has 17 residues. The germline gives CDR1 SGHRS, CDR2 YFSETQ. After removal of 4 bases from V and 0 bases from J, the junction contained 6 bases not matched to a gene. The CDR3 nucleotides read TGCGCCAGCAGCGGCGGACTAGCGGGACCTAGCACAGATACGCAGTATTTT. It is translated as CASSGGLAGPSTDTQYF. Full variable domain (rest looked up from reference TRBV5-1 and TRBJ2-3): KAGVTQTPRYLIKTRGQQVTLSCSPISGHRSVSWYQQTPGQGLQFLFEYFSETQRNKGNFPGRFSGRQFSNSRSEMNVSTLELGDSALYLCASSGGLAGPSTDTQYFGPGTRLTVL.

This clone has just one count. CDR3 in amino acids: CASSADTGNTIYF. CDR3 in DNA: TGTGCCAGCAGCGCCGATACTGGAAACACCATATATTTT. This rearrangement joins TRBV9 to TRBJ1-3; D uncertain. This CDR3 contains 13 residues. CDR1 is SGDLS, CDR2 YYNGEE, per germline. Trimming removed 3 bases from V and 2 bases from J, with 6 bases in between.

The chain uses TRBV28 and TRBJ1-1, with a weak D call TRBD1 (6 bases). Germline-derived CDR1 and CDR2 are MDHEN and SYDVKM. CDR3 length: 14 residues. V lost 6 bases and J 5 bases, leaving 16 bases between the germline ends. CDR3 sequence (DNA): TGTGCCAGCAGACATCGAACAGGGAAGACTGAAGCTTTCTTT. This encodes CASRHRTGKTEAFF.

Notes on this clone: The sample contains more than one DNA sequence encoding this CDR3. The V and J genes are TRBV5-1 and TRBJ2-7; D is perhaps TRBD2 (6 bases). The CDR3 is 13 amino acids. Germline loops: CDR1 SGHRS, CDR2 YFSETQ. V was shortened by 2 bases and J by 6 bases, with 12 bases between the two germline ends. CDR3 region: CASSLGGPGEQYF. The CDR3 DNA reads TGCGCCAGCAGCTTAGGAGGGCCCGGCGAGCAGTACTTC.

The V call is TRBV2, the J call TRBJ1-2; 7 positions match TRBD1. This CDR3 is 16 amino acids long. V lost 6 bases to trimming and J lost 7 bases; unmatched junction nucleotides: 17. The V gene's germline CDR1 is SNHLY and CDR2 FYNNEI. The CDR3 DNA sequence: TGTGCCAGCAGCTCCGGGGGACAGAACCTGATACGTGGCTACACCTTC. This codes for CASSSGGQNLIRGYTF.

The count of this clone is one. The chain combines TRBV7-2 with TRBJ2-7; 9 nucleotides line up with TRBD1. Germline V lookup: CDR1 SGHTA, CDR2 FQGNSA. J gave up 4 bases and V 0 bases, and 4 bases lay outside the gene matches. The CDR3 length is 15 residues. CDR3 protein: CASSLAADRGYEQYF. CDR3 in DNA: TGTGCCAGCAGCTTAGCTGCCGACAGGGGGTACGAGCAGTACTTC.

The rearrangement uses TRBV11-2 and TRBJ2-1, with D perhaps given as TRBD1 or TRBD2 (5 bases each). From germline, CDR1 is SGHAT and CDR2 FQNNGV. Trimming removed 1 base from V and 7 bases from J, with 20 bases in between. The CDR3 loop spans 17 amino acids. The CDR3: CASSLGRWGSVQNEQFF. The CDR3 DNA reads as TGTGCCAGCAGCTTAGGGCGTTGGGGGAGTGTCCAGAATGAGCAGTTCTTC. Full variable domain (remainder filled in from reference TRBV11-2 and TRBJ2-1): EAGVAQSPRYKIIEKRQSVAFWCNPISGHATLYWYQQILGQGPKLLIQFQNNGVVDDSQLPKDRFSAERLKGVDSTLKIQPAKLEDSAVYLCASSLGRWGSVQNEQFFGPGTRLTVL.

A word on this clone: This sample includes further DNA sequences coding for the same CDR3. The gene calls are TRBV18 and TRBJ2-7; 7 nucleotides align to TRBD1. Germline assignment: CDR1 KGHSH and CDR2 LQKENI. The CDR3 length is 14 residues. With 6 bases clipped from V and 0 bases from J, the junction kept 5 bases outside the gene matches. CDR3 bases: TGTGCCAGCTCCCTCAGGGACAGCTCCTACGAGCAGTACTTC. It yields the protein CASSLRDSSYEQYF.